This TCR beta chain was sequenced in a study of T cells in Graves' hyperthyroidism and ophthalmopathy. Amplification targeted TCR beta CDR3 regions from RNA transcripts. An initial round of RT-PCR targeting the TCR CDR3 relied on the HTBI primer set. TCRdb ran MiXCR on the multiplex PCR reads and lists one entry per CDR3 protein. The table has hundreds of thousands of distinct CDR3 sequences, 14% seen once. The CDR3 runs to 15 residues. Looked up from germline, CDR1 is MNHEY and CDR2 is SMNVEV (reference sequence). As regards this clonotype: Mismatch with germline at one junction end may stem from a read error.

Sequencing was done on a sample of blood. The V and J genes are TRBV27 and TRBJ2-7; 9 bases agree with TRBD2. The source is a woman aged 18-29 years with Graves' hyperthyroidism. CDR3 amino acids: CASNLSGTSPYEQYF. The CDR3 DNA follows: TGTGCCAGCAATTTATCCGGGACTAGCCCCTACGAGCAGTACTTC.